The 28 T cell receptor beta chains reported below all come from one sample, sequenced in a study of shared clonotypes between healthy human individuals. Here immunoSEQ multiplex PCR was the method, and the copy in TCRdb shows in-frame clones only, minus some. Among just over 2,000,000 clones listed, roughly 94% were seen once. Material: naive CD4+ T cells sorted from blood. The subset denotes: CD45RA+ positively selected. The receptor set was obtained from a man younger than 35 in good health.

The V gene is TRBV7-9, the J gene TRBJ2-3, with D possibly being TRBD2 (6 bases). Between the trimmed V and J ends, which lost 5 bases and 1 base, there was a span of 10 bases. This CDR3 comprises 14 residues. Per the germline V gene, CDR1 is SEHNR and CDR2 is FQNEAQ (reference sequence). CDR3 sequence reads: CASSTSGGTDTQYF. The CDR3 bases are TGTGCCAGCAGCACCTCGGGGGGCACAGATACGCAGTATTTT.

This chain's CDR3 is CASSSTGTGRETQYF. The CDR3 DNA is TGTGCCAGCAGCTCAACCGGGACAGGAAGGGAGACCCAGTACTTC. The genes are TRBV7-2 and TRBJ2-5, with TRBD1 matching over 8 bases. This CDR3 contains 15 residues. The germline CDR1 and CDR2 sequences are SGHTA and FQGNSA. V lost 4 bases, J lost 5 bases, and 9 bases stayed unmatched.

The rearrangement uses TRBV28 and TRBJ1-5; D unclear. The CDR3 runs 14 residues. The germline V gene has CDR1 MDHEN and CDR2 SYDVKM. The germline V and J ends were trimmed by 2 bases and 6 bases, with 11 bases remaining between them. CDR3 residues: CASSLGQFGQPQHF. The CDR3 region has the DNA TGTGCCAGCAGTTTAGGGCAGTTCGGTCAGCCCCAGCATTTT.

The rearrangement uses TRBV15 and TRBJ1-4, with TRBD1 as a possible D gene (5 bases). Trimming removed 0 bases from V and 10 bases from J, with 18 bases in between. This CDR3 comprises 16 residues. CDR1 is LNHNV and CDR2 is YYDKDF in the germline V gene (reference sequence). CDR3 DNA: TGTGCCACCAGCAGAGATCGAGGGGAGGGGTTGGGAAAACTGTTTTTT. Translating gives CATSRDRGEGLGKLFF.

The chain couples TRBV5-1 to TRBJ2-1; D is ambiguous. Germline V gene sequence: CDR1 SGHRS, CDR2 YFSETQ. V dropped 0 bases and J dropped 8 bases, with 21 bases sitting between them. The CDR3 extends over 17 amino acids. CDR3 nucleotide sequence: TGCGCCAGCAGCTTGGGGAAACCCCCGAAAAATGGGGATGAGCAGTTCTTC. Translating it yields CASSLGKPPKNGDEQFF.

The CDR3 bases are TGTGCCATCAGGGCAGGGGGGGGAAGCACAGATACGCAGTATTTT. It is translated as CAIRAGGGSTDTQYF. The chain joins TRBV10-3 to TRBJ2-3; D could derive from TRBD1 or TRBD2 (7 bases each). CDR1 is ENHRY and CDR2 is SYGVKD in the germline V gene. The V end was cut by 6 bases, the J end by 0 bases, with 13 bases between. The CDR3 is 15 residues long.

The gene calls are TRBV28 and TRBJ1-5, with a possible D match to TRBD1 (6 bases). The V end lost 6 bases, the J end lost 9 bases, and 9 bases lay between the germline ends. Germline assignment: CDR1 MDHEN and CDR2 SYDVKM. The CDR3 consists of 11 residues. The CDR3 sequence: CASRKQGPQHF. DNA of the CDR3: TGTGCCAGCAGAAAACAGGGGCCCCAGCATTTT.

This clone was seen more than once but under ten times. V usage is TRBV9 and J usage is TRBJ1-5; D perhaps matches TRBD1 (6 bases). The V end was cut by 2 bases, the J end by 4 bases, with 13 bases between. The CDR3 totals 15 residues. CDR1 SGDLS and CDR2 YYNGEE come from the germline V gene. CDR3 residues: CASSVTGTSNQPQHF. CDR3 sequence (DNA): TGTGCCAGCAGCGTGACCGGGACATCGAATCAGCCCCAGCATTTT.

Turning to this clone: Distinct nucleotide sequences in the sample also encode this CDR3. The chain combines TRBV19 with TRBJ2-3; D ambiguous. V was cut by 5 bases and J by 5 bases, with 8 bases left in between. The germline V gene encodes CDR1 LNHDA and CDR2 SQIVND (reference sequence). The length of the CDR3 is 12 residues. The CDR3 reads CASSARGDTQYF. The CDR3 DNA follows: TGTGCCAGTAGTGCACGTGGAGATACGCAGTATTTT.

The J gene is TRBJ2-7, the V gene TRBV18; 7 positions match TRBD2. The germline V gene encodes CDR1 KGHSH and CDR2 LQKENI. The CDR3 totals 14 residues. Germline trimming cut 0 bases from V and 5 bases from J; bases unmatched to any gene: 4. The chain's CDR3 is CASSPPGGYHEQYF. DNA for the CDR3: TGTGCCAGCTCACCACCGGGAGGGTACCACGAGCAGTACTTC.

V usage is TRBV5-1 and J usage is TRBJ1-4, with TRBD1 matching over 8 bases. CDR3 length equals 15 residues. CDR1 and CDR2 (germline): SGHRS, YFSETQ. The V segment lost 4 bases and the J segment 8 bases; nucleotides outside the gene matches: 10. The CDR3 DNA sequence: TGCGCCAGCAGCACCCGGACAGGGATAGTAGAAAAACTGTTTTTT. This sequence encodes CASSTRTGIVEKLFF.

About this clone itself: The sample has other DNA sequences that encode this CDR3 too. This chain uses TRBV7-9 with TRBJ1-5; D is perhaps TRBD1 (6 bases). V was clipped by 1 base and J by 7 bases, with 8 bases between them. Germline loops: CDR1 SEHNR, CDR2 FQNEAQ (reference sequence). This CDR3 contains 13 residues. CDR3 in amino acids: CASSLGGGQPQHF. In DNA form, the CDR3 reads TGTGCCAGCAGCTTAGGAGGGGGGCAGCCCCAGCATTTT.

Remarks on this clone: The same CDR3 can be traced to other DNA sequences in this sample. This sequence joins TRBV18 and TRBJ1-4, with a weak D call TRBD1 (5 bases). Per germline, CDR1 KGHSH and CDR2 LQKENI. The CDR3 extends over 14 amino acids. V was shortened by 3 bases and J by 5 bases, with 10 bases between the two germline ends. As DNA, the CDR3 is TGTGCCAGCTCACCCGGGGCCCTCAATGAAAAACTGTTTTTT. This encodes CASSPGALNEKLFF.

This chain connects TRBV21-1 to TRBJ1-1; the table's D call TRBD1 went unverified against the DNA. TRBV21-1 is classified as a pseudogene. The CDR3 sequence is 16 residues long. The CDR3 loop is CASTLPGQGKNTEAFF. CDR3 bases: TGTGCCAGCACCCTTCCGGGACAGGGGAAGAACACTGAAGCTTTCTTT.

This chain links TRBV11-2 with TRBJ2-7; possibly TRBD1 for D (6 bases). Germline V gene lookup returns CDR1 SGHAT and CDR2 FQNNGV. Trimming cost V 7 bases and J 6 bases, with 19 bases left between them. The CDR3 is 14 residues long. The CDR3 spells CASNRGTKVAEQYF. The CDR3 region has the DNA TGTGCCAGCAACCGAGGGACAAAAGTTGCCGAGCAGTACTTC.

V and J are TRBV4-1 and TRBJ1-6; 10 bases align to TRBD1. CDR1 is MGHRA, CDR2 YSYEKL, per germline. The ends lost 6 bases at V and 9 bases at J; junction bases unmatched: 8. The CDR3 loop spans 15 amino acids. CDR3 in amino acids: CASRTPGQGSSPLHF. The DNA for the CDR3 is TGCGCCAGCAGGACACCGGGACAGGGGAGTTCACCCCTCCACTTT.

This clone was observed a few times. The genes are TRBV30 and TRBJ1-6; D is unclear. Germline V gene data show CDR1 as GTSNPN and CDR2 as SVGIG (reference sequence). V was cut by 1 base and J by 13 bases, with 11 bases left in between. The CDR3 loop spans 12 amino acids. CDR3 amino acids: CAWSEDVLPLHF. The CDR3 DNA sequence: TGTGCCTGGAGTGAGGACGTCCTTCCCCTCCACTTT.

The gene calls are TRBV28 and TRBJ2-1, with D unclear. CDR1 and CDR2 (germline): MDHEN, SYDVKM. The CDR3 length is 11 residues. V was shortened by 7 bases and J by 10 bases, with 11 bases between the two germline ends. The CDR3 protein is CASNLDDEQFF. The CDR3 DNA sequence: TGTGCCAGCAACTTAGACGACGAGCAGTTCTTC.

This clone came up once. This sequence joins TRBV5-4 and TRBJ2-7; D possibly corresponds to TRBD2 (6 bases). Deletions cut 3 bases from V and 0 bases from J, with 10 bases between. This CDR3 spans 14 amino acids. CDR1 SGHNT and CDR2 YYREEE come from the germline V gene (reference sequence). CDR3 region: CASSSRGTSYEQYF. The CDR3 DNA is TGTGCCAGCAGCTCACGGGGGACCTCCTACGAGCAGTACTTC.

The J gene is TRBJ2-7, the V gene TRBV18; 9 bases fit TRBD2. The CDR3 has 15 residues. V lost 0 bases and J lost 8; bases outside the gene matches: 8. From germline, CDR1 is KGHSH and CDR2 LQKENI. CDR3 residues: CASSPPGSGGDKQYF. The CDR3 DNA sequence: TGTGCCAGCTCACCACCGGGTAGCGGGGGAGATAAGCAGTACTTC. The full variable domain, its missing parts supplied by reference TRBV18 and TRBJ2-7, is NAGVMQNPRHLVRRRGQEARLRCSPMKGHSHVYWYRQLPEEGLKFMVYLQKENIIDESGMPKERFSAEFPKEGPSILRIQQVVRGDSAAYFCASSPPGSGGDKQYFGPGTRLTVT.

The chain couples TRBV20-1 to TRBJ2-1, with D hard to call. The V and J ends lost 5 bases and 9 bases respectively, with 11 bases between them. This CDR3 contains 11 residues. CDR1 is DFQATT, CDR2 SNEGSKA, per germline (reference sequence). CDR3 nucleotide sequence: TGCAGTGCTTCGTCCGAAAGTGAGCAGTTCTTC. It encodes CSASSESEQFF.

This clone was detected ten times or more. The chain links TRBV30 to TRBJ2-7, with 10 positions matching TRBD2. The germline V gene has CDR1 GTSNPN and CDR2 SVGIG (reference sequence). V dropped 0 bases and J dropped 3; count of bases not matched to a gene: 5. This CDR3 contains 15 residues. CDR3 sequence: CAWSVAGGINYEQYF. The CDR3 DNA is TGTGCCTGGAGTGTAGCGGGAGGGATAAACTACGAGCAGTACTTC.

The V gene is TRBV28, the J gene TRBJ2-2; D remains unclear. Germline-derived CDR1 and CDR2 are MDHEN and SYDVKM. This CDR3 is built from 17 residues. V dropped 3 bases and J dropped 2 bases, with 16 bases sitting between them. CDR3 DNA sequence: TGTGCCAGCAGTTTCCCCCCGTGGGAACCTAACACCGGGGAGCTGTTTTTT. As protein: CASSFPPWEPNTGELFF.

V gene TRBV28 combines with J gene TRBJ2-7; D uncertain. The germline V gene has CDR1 MDHEN and CDR2 SYDVKM. CDR3 length: 15 residues. V lost 3 bases and J 0 bases, leaving 12 bases between the germline ends. The CDR3 nucleotides are TGTGCCAGCAGTTTGATCGCACTCAGCTCCTACGAGCAGTACTTC. This sequence encodes CASSLIALSSYEQYF.

V gene TRBV2 combines with J gene TRBJ2-7; D possibly matches TRBD1 or TRBD2 (5 bases each). Trimming left V 4 bases short and J 5 bases short, with 15 bases between. Germline V gene data show CDR1 as SNHLY and CDR2 as FYNNEI. This CDR3 contains 14 residues. The CDR3 is CASSAHKGPNEQYF. The CDR3, as DNA: TGTGCCAGCAGTGCCCATAAGGGACCTAACGAGCAGTACTTC.

This clone was detected only once. This chain joins TRBV27 and TRBJ1-1; D is uncertain. CDR1 MNHEY and CDR2 SMNVEV come from the germline V gene (reference sequence). The CDR3 contains 13 residues. V shed 7 bases and J shed 0 bases, with 9 bases lying between them. The DNA of the CDR3 is TGTGCCAGCAACTTCAGGTTGAACACTGAAGCTTTCTTT. It yields the protein CASNFRLNTEAFF.

The chain combines TRBV2 with TRBJ2-7, with a weak D call TRBD2 (6 bases). Trimming took off 8 bases at V and 5 bases at J, with 19 bases between the two ends. From germline, CDR1 is SNHLY and CDR2 FYNNEI. The CDR3 spans 14 residues. CDR3 sequence: CASGGRSRVDEQYF. In nucleotides, the CDR3 is TGTGCCAGCGGGGGGAGGAGTCGAGTTGACGAGCAGTACTTC.

The V call is TRBV10-3, the J call TRBJ2-5, with D unclear. Trimming removed 4 bases at V and 4 bases at J, with 10 bases between. Looked up from germline, CDR1 is ENHRY and CDR2 is SYGVKD. The CDR3 totals 13 residues. In DNA, the CDR3 is TGTGCCATCAGTGGGGCACGGGTAGAGACCCAGTACTTC. Encoded protein: CAISGARVETQYF.